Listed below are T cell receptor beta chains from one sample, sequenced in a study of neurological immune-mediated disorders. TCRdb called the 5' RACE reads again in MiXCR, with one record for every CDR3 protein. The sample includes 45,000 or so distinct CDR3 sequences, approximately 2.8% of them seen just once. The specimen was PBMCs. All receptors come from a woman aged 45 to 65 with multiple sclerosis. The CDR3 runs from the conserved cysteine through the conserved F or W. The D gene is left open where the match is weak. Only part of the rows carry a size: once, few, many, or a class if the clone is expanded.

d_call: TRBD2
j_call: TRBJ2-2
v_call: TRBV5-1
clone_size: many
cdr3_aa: CASSLSTSGVGELFF
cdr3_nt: TGCGCCAGCAGCTTGTCGACTAGCGGGGTCGGGGAGCTGTTTTTT

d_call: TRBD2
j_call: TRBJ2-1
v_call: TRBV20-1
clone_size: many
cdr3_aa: CSAPTSSLAGRHNEQFF
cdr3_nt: TGCAGTGCTCCGACCTCATCTCTAGCGGGGAGACACAATGAGCAGTTCTTC

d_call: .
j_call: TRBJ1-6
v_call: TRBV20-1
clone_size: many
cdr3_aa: CSAGLRGGNSPLHF
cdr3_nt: TGCAGTGCTGGGCTCAGGGGTGGCAATTCACCCCTCCACTTT

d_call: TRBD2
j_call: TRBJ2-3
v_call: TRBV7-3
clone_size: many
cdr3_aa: CASSLAGVPGGTDTQYF
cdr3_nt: TGTGCCAGCAGCTTAGCGGGGGTCCCGGGCGGGACAGATACGCAGTATTTT

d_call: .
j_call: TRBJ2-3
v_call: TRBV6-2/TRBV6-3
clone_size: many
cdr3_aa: CASRTFLPGFPLQLGTDTQYF
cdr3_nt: TGTGCCAGCAGGACGTTCCTCCCGGGATTCCCTCTTCAATTGGGCACAGATACGCAGTATTTT

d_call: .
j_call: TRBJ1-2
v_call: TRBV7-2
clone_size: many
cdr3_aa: CASSSSGGGYGYTF
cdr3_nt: TGTGCCAGCAGCTCTAGTGGGGGGGGCTATGGCTACACCTTC

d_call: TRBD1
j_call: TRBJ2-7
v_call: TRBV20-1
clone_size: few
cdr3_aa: CSARANAGTGSYEQYF
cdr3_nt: TGCAGTGCTAGAGCCAATGCCGGGACAGGGTCCTACGAGCAGTACTTC

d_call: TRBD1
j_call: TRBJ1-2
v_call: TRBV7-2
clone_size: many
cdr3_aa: CASSQASGGRHGYTF
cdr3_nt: TGTGCCAGCAGCCAAGCATCAGGGGGAAGGCATGGCTACACCTTC

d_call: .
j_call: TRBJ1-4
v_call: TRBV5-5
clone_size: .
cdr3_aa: CASSSRGTNEKLFF
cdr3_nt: TGTGCCAGCAGCTCCAGGGGCACTAATGAAAAACTGTTTTTT

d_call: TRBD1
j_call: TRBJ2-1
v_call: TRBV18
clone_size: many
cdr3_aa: CASSPPGQGPYNEQFF
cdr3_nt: TGTGCCAGCTCACCACCGGGACAGGGTCCCTACAATGAGCAGTTCTTC

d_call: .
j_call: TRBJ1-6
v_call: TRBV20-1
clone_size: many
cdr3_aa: CSAVGRSQSPLHF
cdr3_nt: TGCAGTGCAGTTGGACGGTCCCAATCACCCCTCCACTTT

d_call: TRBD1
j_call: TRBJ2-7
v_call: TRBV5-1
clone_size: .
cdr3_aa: CANSQLGTASYEQYF
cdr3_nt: TGCGCCAACAGCCAACTCGGGACAGCCTCCTACGAGCAGTACTTC

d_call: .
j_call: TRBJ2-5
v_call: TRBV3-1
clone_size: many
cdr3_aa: CASREEGRAQYF
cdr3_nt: TGTGCCAGCAGGGAAGAAGGAAGGGCCCAGTACTTC

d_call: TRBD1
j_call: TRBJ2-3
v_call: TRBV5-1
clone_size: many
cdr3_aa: CASRSTGTGSTDTQYF
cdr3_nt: TGCGCCAGCAGGTCCACCGGGACAGGGAGCACAGATACGCAGTATTTT

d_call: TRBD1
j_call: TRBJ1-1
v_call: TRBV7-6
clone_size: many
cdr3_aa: CASSSAGTGRAFF
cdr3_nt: TGTGCCAGCAGCTCGGCCGGGACAGGGAGAGCTTTCTTT

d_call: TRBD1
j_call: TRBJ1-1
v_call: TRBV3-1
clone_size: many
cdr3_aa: CASSQLTGATEAFF
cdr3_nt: TGTGCCAGCAGCCAGCTTACAGGGGCCACTGAAGCTTTCTTT

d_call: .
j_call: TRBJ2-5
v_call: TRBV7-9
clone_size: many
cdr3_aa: CASSPVGETQYF
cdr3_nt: TGTGCCAGCAGCCCGGTGGGGGAGACCCAGTACTTC

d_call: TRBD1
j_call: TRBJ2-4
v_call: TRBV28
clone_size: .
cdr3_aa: CASSPQTGSLAKKIQYF
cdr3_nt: TGTGCCAGCAGTCCCCAGACAGGGTCTCTAGCCAAAAAAATTCAGTACTTC

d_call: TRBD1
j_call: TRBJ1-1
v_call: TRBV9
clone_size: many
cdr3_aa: CASSVDGQGSTEAFF
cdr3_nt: TGTGCCAGCAGCGTAGATGGACAGGGTAGCACTGAAGCTTTCTTT

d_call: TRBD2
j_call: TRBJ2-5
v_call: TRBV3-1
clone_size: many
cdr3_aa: CASSQVATSGQETQYF
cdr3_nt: TGTGCCAGCAGCCAAGTTGCTACTAGCGGCCAAGAGACCCAGTACTTC

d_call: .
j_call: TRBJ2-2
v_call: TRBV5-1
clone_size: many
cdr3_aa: CASSPAGGTGELFF
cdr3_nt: TGCGCCAGCAGCCCCGCTGGGGGCACCGGGGAGCTGTTTTTT

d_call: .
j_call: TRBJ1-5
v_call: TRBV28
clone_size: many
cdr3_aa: CASSLYRVTNQPQHF
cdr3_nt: TGTGCCAGCAGTTTATACAGGGTTACCAATCAGCCCCAGCATTTT

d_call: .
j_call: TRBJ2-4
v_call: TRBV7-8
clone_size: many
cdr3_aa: CASSLGTIEAKNIQYF
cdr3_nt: TGTGCCAGCAGCTTAGGGACTATCGAGGCCAAAAACATTCAGTACTTC

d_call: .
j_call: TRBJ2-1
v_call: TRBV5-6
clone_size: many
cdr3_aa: CASSSDNEQFF
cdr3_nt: TGTGCCAGCAGCTCTGACAATGAGCAGTTCTTC

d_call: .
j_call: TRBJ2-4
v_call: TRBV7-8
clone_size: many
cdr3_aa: CASSSRTVSAKNIQYF
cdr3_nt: TGTGCCAGCAGCTCAAGGACAGTATCAGCCAAAAACATTCAGTACTTC

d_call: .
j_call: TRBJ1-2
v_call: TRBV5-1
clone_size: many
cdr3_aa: CASSGVDSYGYTF
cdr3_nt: TGCGCCAGCAGCGGGGTCGATAGCTATGGCTACACCTTC

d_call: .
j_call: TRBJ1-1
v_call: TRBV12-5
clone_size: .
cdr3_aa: CASGLIGGDKAFF
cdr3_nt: TGTGCTAGTGGTTTGATTGGGGGAGACAAAGCTTTCTTT

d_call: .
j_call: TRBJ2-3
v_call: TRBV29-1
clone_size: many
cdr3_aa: CSVRHAADTQYF
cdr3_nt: TGCAGCGTTAGGCACGCGGCAGATACGCAGTATTTT

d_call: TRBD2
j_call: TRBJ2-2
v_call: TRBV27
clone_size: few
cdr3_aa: CASSELAGVSNTGELFF
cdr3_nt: TGTGCCAGCAGCGAACTAGCGGGGGTTTCGAACACCGGGGAGCTGTTTTTT

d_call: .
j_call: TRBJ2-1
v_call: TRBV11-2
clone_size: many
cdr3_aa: CASSLGLGMLGNEQFF
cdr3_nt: TGTGCCAGCAGCTTAGGTCTTGGGATGTTAGGGAATGAGCAGTTCTTC

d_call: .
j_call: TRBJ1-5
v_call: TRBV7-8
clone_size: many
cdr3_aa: CASSLGISNQPQHF
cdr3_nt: TGTGCCAGCAGCTTAGGAATTAGCAATCAGCCCCAGCATTTT

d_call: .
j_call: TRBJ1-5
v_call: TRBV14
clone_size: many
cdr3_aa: CASSPTENQPQHF
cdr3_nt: TGTGCCAGCAGCCCGACAGAAAATCAGCCCCAGCATTTT

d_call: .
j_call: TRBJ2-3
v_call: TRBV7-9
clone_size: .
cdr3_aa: CASSLADKQYF
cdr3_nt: TGTGCCAGCAGCTTAGCAGATAAGCAGTATTTT

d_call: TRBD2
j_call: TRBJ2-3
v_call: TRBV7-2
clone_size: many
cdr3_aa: CASSYPSGSGDTQYF
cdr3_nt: TGTGCCAGCAGCTATCCTAGCGGGAGCGGCGATACGCAGTATTTT

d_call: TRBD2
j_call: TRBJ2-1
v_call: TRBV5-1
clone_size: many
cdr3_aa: CASSLGRTSGGADEQFF
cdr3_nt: TGCGCCAGCAGCTTGGGGCGGACTAGCGGGGGGGCAGATGAGCAGTTCTTC

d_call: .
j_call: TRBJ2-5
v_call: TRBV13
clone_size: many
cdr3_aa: CASSSRPGPATQYF
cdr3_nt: TGTGCCAGCAGCTCCAGACCGGGACCTGCGACCCAGTACTTC

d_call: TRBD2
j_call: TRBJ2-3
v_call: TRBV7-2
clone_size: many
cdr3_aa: CSGSSGRADTQYF
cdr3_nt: TGCAGCGGGTCTAGCGGGAGGGCAGATACGCAGTATTTT